The subject of this entry is one TCR beta chain. The sample belongs to a study of blood T cell repertoires in COVID-19. The wider study: The samples span acute and convalescent COVID-19 from the United States, Italy and Spain.

Per the study methods: By means of reference gene primer amplification, nucleated cell counts were estimated. TCRdb's table, derived via immunoSEQ multiplex PCR, lists solely in-frame clones and lacks some. V, J and clone size derive from that table, while D and trimming were established from the DNA sequence. The sample records more than 250,000 clones, roughly 90% being singletons. Participants, about 18 to 100 years old, spanned 25 or so US areas. Recovery meant two consecutive negative NP/OP PCR tests, professional clearance, or resolved symptoms. The specimen was PBMCs or T cells enriched from blood (not recorded which). The TCR comes from a woman in her 30s who had recovered from COVID-19.

This CDR3 is CASSISGDTQYF. The CDR3 nucleotides are TGTGCCAGCAGCATCTCGGGAGATACGCAGTATTTT. The chain has TRBV27 and TRBJ2-3; D unresolved. This CDR3 has 12 amino acids. CDR1 is MNHEY, CDR2 SMNVEV, per germline (reference sequence). The V gene lost 6 bases and the J gene lost 5 bases, with 9 bases spanning the gap.